This T cell receptor beta chain is drawn from a study of cytomegalovirus exposure and HLA in healthy donors. Study outcomes and limitations: Researchers counted 150 to 200 TCR beta chains as cytomegalovirus-associated. Later, an analysis showed that TCR beta chains associated with HLA were more clonally expanded than others that were equally common.

Vbeta (60) and Jbeta (13) primers were used in the PCR. Profiling relied on immunoSEQ multiplex PCR, and the TCRdb table lists in-frame clones only, not all of them. Of around 130,000 clones listed, roughly 80% are singletons. For this clone: Its cognate antigen is unknown.

Germline V gene sequence: CDR1 LNHNV, CDR2 YYDKDF (reference sequence). Trimming took 0 bases from V and 5 from J, leaving 5 bases between them. This CDR3 is 13 amino acids long. The TCR originated in a man younger than 45 in good health and CMV-seronegative. Sequencing was carried out using PBMCs. The chain combines TRBV15 with TRBJ2-1; D is uncertain. The CDR3 region is CATSRDVNNEQFF. CDR3 coding DNA: TGTGCCACCAGCAGAGATGTTAACAATGAGCAGTTCTTC.